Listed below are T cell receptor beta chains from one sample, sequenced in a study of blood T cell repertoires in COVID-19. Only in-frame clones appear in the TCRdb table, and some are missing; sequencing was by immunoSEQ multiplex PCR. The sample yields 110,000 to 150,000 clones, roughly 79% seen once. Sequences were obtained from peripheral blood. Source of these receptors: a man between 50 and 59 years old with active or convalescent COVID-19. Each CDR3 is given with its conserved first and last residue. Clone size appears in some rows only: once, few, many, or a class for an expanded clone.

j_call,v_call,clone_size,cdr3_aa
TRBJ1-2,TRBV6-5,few,CASSLATDYGYTF
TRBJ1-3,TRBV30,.,CAWSADRVANTIYF
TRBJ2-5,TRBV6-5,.,CASRGLAGIGETQYF
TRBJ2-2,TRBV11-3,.,CASSSRTGANTGELFF
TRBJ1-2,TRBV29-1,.,CSVGSGHGYTF
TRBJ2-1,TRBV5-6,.,CASSLGTGAYNEQFF
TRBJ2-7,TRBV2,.,CASRATGTYEQYF
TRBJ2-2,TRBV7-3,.,CASSRGGSTGELFF
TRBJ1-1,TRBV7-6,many,CASSLGHRGTEAFF
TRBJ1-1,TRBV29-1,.,CSGGQNPGDTEAFF
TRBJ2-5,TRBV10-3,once,CAISESVSGSLETQYF
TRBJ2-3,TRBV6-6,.,CASSRPRGEVDTQYF
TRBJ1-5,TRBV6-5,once,CASSRTGTSNQPQHF
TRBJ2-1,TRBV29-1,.,CSVEDRTSGRINEQFF
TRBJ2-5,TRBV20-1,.,CSASRGLETQYF
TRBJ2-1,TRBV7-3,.,CASSLAGANNEQFF
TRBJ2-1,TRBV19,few,CASSIQLMGLAGYNEQFF
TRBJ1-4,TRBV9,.,CASSRGDRLATNEKLFF
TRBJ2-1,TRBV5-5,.,CASSLAGLAVYNEQFF
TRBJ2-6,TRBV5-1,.,CASSLEGAGANVLTF
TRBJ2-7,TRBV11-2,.,CASSSGTVVSYEQYF
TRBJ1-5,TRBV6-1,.,CASSEWGEDQPQHF
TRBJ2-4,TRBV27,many,CASSAQILAGTNIQYF
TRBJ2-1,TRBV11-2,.,CASSLVGAPGNEQFF
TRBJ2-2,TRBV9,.,CASSVVTGELFF
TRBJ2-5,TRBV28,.,CAIRRGETQYF
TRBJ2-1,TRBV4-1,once,CASSPGLSSYNEQFF
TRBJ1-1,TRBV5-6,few,CATSPRGITEAFF
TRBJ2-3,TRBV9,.,CASSAPTADTQYF
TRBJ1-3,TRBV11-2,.,CASSLGVTSGNTIYF
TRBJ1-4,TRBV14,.,CASSQMGGTNEKLFF
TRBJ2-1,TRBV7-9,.,CASSRISGRANEQFF
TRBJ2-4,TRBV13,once,CASSLGDREDIQYF
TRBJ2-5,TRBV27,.,CASAREGRETQYF
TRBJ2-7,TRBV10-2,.,CASSVQGVYYEQYF
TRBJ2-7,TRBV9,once,CASSVGDFSYEQYF
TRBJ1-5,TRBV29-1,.,CSYAGDGNQPQHF
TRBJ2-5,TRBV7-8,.,CASTFSVQETQYF
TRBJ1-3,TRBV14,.,CASSQDPVLSGNTIYF
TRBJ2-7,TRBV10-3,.,CAINRLAGESEQYF
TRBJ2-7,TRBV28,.,CASSLSGLSSYEQYF
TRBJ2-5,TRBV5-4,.,CASSLIQETQYF
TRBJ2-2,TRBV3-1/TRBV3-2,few,CASSLAGSGTGELFF
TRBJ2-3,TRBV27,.,CASSFQRLAGGQDTQYF
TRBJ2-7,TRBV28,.,CASSLSTSYEQYF
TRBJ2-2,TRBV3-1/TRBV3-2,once,CASSSGLNTGELFF
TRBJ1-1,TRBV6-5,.,CASRPDRSKGTEAFF
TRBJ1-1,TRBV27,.,CASSLSGTGVNTEAFF
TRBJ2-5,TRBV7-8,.,CASSFQLGEGETQYF